What follows describes a single T cell receptor (beta chain). Its specificity is unknown. Per the germline V gene, CDR1 is SGHKS and CDR2 is YYEKEE (reference sequence). This CDR3 is built from 15 residues. Trimming stripped 3 bases from V and 4 bases from J, with 16 bases between. Here immunoSEQ multiplex PCR was the method, and the copy in TCRdb shows in-frame clones only, minus some. The repertoire has more than 110,000 clones, about nine tenths of them found once; the top ten carry roughly 3.1%. This sample was included in a study of T cell responses to AZD1222 COVID-19 vaccine. Whole-study context: Researchers grouped second doses given at about 4 or about 12 weeks into one pool.

Broader study findings: Donors in the cohort were predominantly white British and more often female, and clonal diversity was possibly underestimated. Baseline antibody screening turned up just six or seven seropositive AZD1222 recipients.

The clonotype was recovered from an adult in good health. The source material was peripheral blood, sampled on day 0 of AZD1222 vaccination. The V gene is TRBV5-5, the J gene TRBJ1-1; maybe TRBD1 (5 bases). CDR3 DNA sequence: TGTGCCAGCAGCTCCGGGACGGCCTGGTTCACTGAAGCTTTCTTT. Translated: CASSSGTAWFTEAFF.